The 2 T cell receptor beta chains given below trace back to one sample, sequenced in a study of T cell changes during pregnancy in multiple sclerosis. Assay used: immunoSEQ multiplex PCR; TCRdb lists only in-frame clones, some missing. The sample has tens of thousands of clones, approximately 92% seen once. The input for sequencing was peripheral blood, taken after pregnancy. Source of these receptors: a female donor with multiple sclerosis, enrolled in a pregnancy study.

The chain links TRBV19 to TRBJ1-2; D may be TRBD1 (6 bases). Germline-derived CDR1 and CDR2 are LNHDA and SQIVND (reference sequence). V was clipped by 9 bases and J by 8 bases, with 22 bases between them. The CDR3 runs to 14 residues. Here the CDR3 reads CASFLEGHRWGYTF. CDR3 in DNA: TGTGCCAGCTTCCTCGAGGGACACCGCTGGGGCTACACCTTC.

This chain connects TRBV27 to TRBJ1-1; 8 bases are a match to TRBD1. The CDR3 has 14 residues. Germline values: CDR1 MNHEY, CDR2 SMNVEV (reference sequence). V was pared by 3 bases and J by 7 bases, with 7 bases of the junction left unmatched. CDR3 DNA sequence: TGTGCCAGCAGTTTGCAGGGGGCGAAACTTGAAGCTTTCTTT. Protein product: CASSLQGAKLEAFF.